This T cell receptor beta chain originates from a study of T-cell reconstitution after alpha-beta-depleted transplantation in children (dated by TCRdb to about 2016). As for the study more broadly: Using TCR repertoire profiling, the study quantitatively followed how T-cell immune reconstitution unfolded in children after TCRalphabeta/CD19-depleted allogeneic hematopoietic cell transplantation.

Cut back by 7 bases and 3 bases, the V and J ends lie 9 bases apart. The CDR3, cysteine through phenylalanine, is 13 amino acids long. Only CDR3 DNA is held: 39 bases, read in frame from base 1. This clonotype has a count of ten or more. Its cognate antigen has yet to be identified. Within one base of it there is no much larger clone, and no base qualities were kept. The library came from PCR. Sequenced on an Illumina HiSeq 2500. Molecular barcoding was employed in the preparation of TCR libraries, with unique molecular identifiers being used to normalize TCRbeta repertoire quantification. The raw public data were reprocessed by TCRdb itself: fastp quality trimming at Q25, MiXCR clonotype calling, in-frame beta chains only. All rows with the same CDR3 protein become a single entry with the most common DNA and genes. The sample includes about 690,000 distinct CDR3 sequences, with 16% observed a single time. In total, the top ten clones hold approximately 1% of the sample.

Sequencing was performed on PBMCs from the stem cell graft donor, taken from the stem cell graft. This chain joins TRBV12-3 or TRBV12-4 to TRBJ2-2; the D segment could be TRBD2, given 5 matching bases. The receptor was isolated from a human donor who donated a stem cell graft to a child with acute myeloid leukemia. Here the CDR3 is given as CASTAGHTGELFF. The sequenced DNA is TGTGCCAGCACCGCGGGCCACACCGGGGAGCTGTTTTTT.